The 6 T cell receptor beta chains reported below all come from one sample, sequenced in a study of human T cells and chemical hapten exposure. TCRdb independently ran MiXCR on the 5' RACE reads; one entry per CDR3 protein. The repertoire includes around 80,000 distinct CDR3 sequences, about 15% of them detected once, and 6.5% to 7% sits in the top ten. Total RNA was extracted from unfractionated whole blood. The receptors derive from a female donor in good health.

The chain recombines TRBV12-3 or TRBV12-4 with TRBJ1-5, with a tentative D call TRBD1 (6 bases). CDR3 size: 15 residues. Trimming removed 2 bases at V and 8 bases at J, with 16 bases between. This CDR3 is CASSLQSGAAEPQHF. CDR3 DNA: TGTGCCAGCAGTTTACAGTCAGGGGCCGCGGAGCCCCAGCATTTT.

This clonotype was detected a few times. This chain uses TRBV19 with TRBJ1-5; D is possibly TRBD1 (6 bases). Looked up from germline, CDR1 is LNHDA and CDR2 is SQIVND (reference sequence). The V gene lost 6 bases and the J gene lost 3 bases, with 12 bases spanning the gap. The CDR3 runs to 14 residues. CDR3 loop: CASSSRGINQPQHF. In DNA form, the CDR3 reads TGTGCCAGTAGCTCAAGGGGGATCAATCAGCCCCAGCATTTT. Together with reference TRBV19 and TRBJ1-5, the CDR3 gives the full variable domain: DGGITQSPKYLFRKEGQNVTLSCEQNLNHDAMYWYRQDPGQGLRLIYYSQIVNDFQKGDIAEGYSVSREKKESFPLTVTSAQKNPTAFYLCASSSRGINQPQHFGDGTRLSIL.

The gene calls are TRBV5-1 and TRBJ2-1; 9 bases are shared with TRBD1. The CDR3 is made up of 16 amino acids. Trimming removed 3 bases from V and 7 bases from J; junction bases left unmatched: 11. CDR1 is SGHRS, CDR2 YFSETQ, per germline. This CDR3 is CASSSGRTGQGNEQFF. The CDR3 DNA reads as TGCGCCAGCAGCTCGGGACGTACGGGACAGGGTAATGAGCAGTTCTTC.

CDR3 nucleotide sequence: TGTGCCAGCAGTTTAAGGGACAAGAGCTACGAGCAGTACTTC. This sequence encodes CASSLRDKSYEQYF. This chain connects TRBV12-3 or TRBV12-4 to TRBJ2-7, with D tentatively TRBD1 (6 bases). V gave up 2 bases and J gave up 3 bases, with 11 bases separating them. The CDR3 runs to 14 residues.

V gene TRBV20-1 combines with J gene TRBJ1-1; tentative D call: TRBD1 (6 bases). CDR3 length: 12 residues. Germline loops: CDR1 DFQATT, CDR2 SNEGSKA (reference sequence). V was pared by 3 bases and J by 5 bases, with 10 bases between. CDR3 in DNA: TGCAGTGCTAGCTCCACAGGGACTGAAGCTTTCTTT. It yields the protein CSASSTGTEAFF.

This chain connects TRBV5-1 to TRBJ2-1; D not resolved. Germline V gene data show CDR1 as SGHRS and CDR2 as YFSETQ. The CDR3 runs 16 residues. V lost 0 bases to trimming and J lost 4 bases, with 14 bases between them. CDR3 sequence: CASSLDLEQQYNEQFF. In DNA form, the CDR3 reads TGCGCCAGCAGCTTGGACCTCGAACAGCAATACAATGAGCAGTTCTTC.